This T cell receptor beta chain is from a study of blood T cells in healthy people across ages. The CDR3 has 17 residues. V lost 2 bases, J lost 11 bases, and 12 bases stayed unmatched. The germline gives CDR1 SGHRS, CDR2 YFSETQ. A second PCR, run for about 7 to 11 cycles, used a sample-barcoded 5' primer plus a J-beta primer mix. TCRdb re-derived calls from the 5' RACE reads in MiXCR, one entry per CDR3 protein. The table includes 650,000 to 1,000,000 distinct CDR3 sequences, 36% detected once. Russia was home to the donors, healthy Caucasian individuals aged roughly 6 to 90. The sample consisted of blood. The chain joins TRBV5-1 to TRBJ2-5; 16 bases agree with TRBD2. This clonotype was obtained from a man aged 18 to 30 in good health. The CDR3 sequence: CASSLTGTSGGAGVQYF. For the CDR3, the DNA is TGCGCCAGCAGCTTAACCGGGACTAGCGGGGGGGCTGGTGTGCAGTACTTC.